This T cell receptor (beta chain) was sequenced during a study of cytotoxic CD8 clonotypes in ibrutinib-treated CLL. This clone has only a few counts. Its antigen is undetermined. Using immunoSEQ multiplex PCR, the repertoire was profiled, and TCRdb retains in-frame clones only, with some absent. The sample lists about 160,000 clones; around 80% were seen once. Whole-study results and caveats: Public clonotypes, found uncommonly, either contracted or stayed stable on treatment. Higher clonality was seen at ibrutinib response and a return toward baseline at progression.

This sample comprised PBMCs, obtained after 24 months of ibrutinib treatment. The clonotype was recovered from a human donor with chronic lymphocytic leukemia.

CDR3 protein: CASSLLRGSGNTIYF. Here the CDR3 DNA reads TGTGCCAGCAGCTTGTTAAGGGGCTCTGGAAACACCATATATTTT. The chain couples TRBV5-5 to TRBJ1-3, with D perhaps TRBD1 (5 bases). The CDR3 has 15 amino acids. Trimming took off 1 base at V and 0 bases at J, with 8 bases between the two ends. CDR1 SGHKS and CDR2 YYEKEE come from the germline V gene (reference sequence).